This T cell receptor beta chain was recorded in a study of Graves' ophthalmopathy and Graves' hyperthyroidism. The authors enrolled newly diagnosed hyperthyroidism patients aged 18 to 65 with under 2 months' duration. The CDR3 spans 13 residues. Trimming shortened V by 2 bases and J by 0 bases, and 8 bases separated the two germline ends. Germline V CDR1 and CDR2: DFQATT, SNEGSKA (reference sequence). Scientists amplified the TCR beta CDR3 regions from RNA transcripts. In the first round, RT-PCR was carried out with HTBI primers, and a multiplex PCR formed the second round. TCRdb analysed the multiplex PCR reads with MiXCR anew, one entry per CDR3 protein. The repertoire holds over a million distinct CDR3 sequences, with about two fifths as singletons. Study-level points and caveats: Blood repertoires reportedly contained most expanded thyroid clonotypes above 0.001 frequency. Classification of ophthalmopathy versus stable hyperthyroidism by a 13-signature model yielded around 91% sensitivity and roughly 80% specificity.

About this clonotype itself: Antigen specificity is unknown.

The sequence came from an adult man with Graves' hyperthyroidism. The rearrangement joins TRBV20-1 to TRBJ2-7, with D possibly being TRBD1 (6 bases). Sequences were obtained from peripheral blood or thyroid tissue (not recorded which). The DNA for the CDR3 is TGCAGTGCTAGAACAGGGAACTCCTACGAGCAGTACTTC. Protein: CSARTGNSYEQYF.